The sequence of this T cell receptor (beta chain) was determined in a study of blood T cell repertoires in COVID-19. Study information: Spain, Italy and the United States supplied samples that represented acute and convalescent COVID-19. Nucleic acid was either cDNA or gDNA, and it came from T cells, B-cell-depleted T cells, or PBMCs.

The CDR3 totals 15 residues. Germline CDR1 reads SEHNR; CDR2 reads FQNEAQ (reference sequence). After removal of 1 base from V and 2 bases from J, the junction contained 3 bases not matched to a gene. TCRdb keeps only in-frame clones here, not all; method: immunoSEQ multiplex PCR. This table holds 130,000 to 150,000 clones, 88% found once. The chain links TRBV7-9 to TRBJ2-7, with 9 nucleotides matching TRBD1. Sequenced sample: peripheral blood. This clonotype was obtained from a human donor in a cohort sampled during active COVID-19. This CDR3 reads CASSLGDRVAYEQYF. The CDR3 nucleotides are TGTGCCAGCAGCTTAGGGGACAGGGTCGCCTACGAGCAGTACTTC.